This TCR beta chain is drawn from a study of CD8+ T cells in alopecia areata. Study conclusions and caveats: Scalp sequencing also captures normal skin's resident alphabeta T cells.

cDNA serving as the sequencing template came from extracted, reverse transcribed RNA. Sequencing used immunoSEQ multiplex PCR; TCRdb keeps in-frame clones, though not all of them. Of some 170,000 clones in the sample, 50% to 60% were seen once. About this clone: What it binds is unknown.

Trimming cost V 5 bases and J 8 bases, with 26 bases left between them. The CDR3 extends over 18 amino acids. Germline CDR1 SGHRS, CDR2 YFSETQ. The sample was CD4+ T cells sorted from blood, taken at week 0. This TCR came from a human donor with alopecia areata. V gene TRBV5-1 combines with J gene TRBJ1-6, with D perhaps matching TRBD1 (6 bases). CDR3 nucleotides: TGCGCCAGCAGTTCAGGACCACAGGGTTCCGTAAAGGATTCACCCCTCCACTTT. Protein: CASSSGPQGSVKDSPLHF.